What follows is one T cell receptor beta chain and its context. This sample is part of a study of technical replicates of blood from a handful of donors. The data were produced by immunoSEQ multiplex PCR, yet TCRdb's version contains in-frame clones alone and is incomplete. The data contain approximately 78,000 clones, just under 97% of them singletons. Trimming took 4 bases from V and 3 from J; bases not matched to a gene: 12. The CDR3 extends over 17 amino acids. The V gene's germline CDR1 is MGHRA and CDR2 YSYEKL. This TCR derives from a human donor in good health. The sample was T cells isolated from PBMCs. The rearrangement joins TRBV4-1 to TRBJ2-3; 8 positions match TRBD2. The CDR3 sequence is CASSLEQRAGDTDTQYF. The CDR3 DNA follows: TGCGCCAGCAGCCTCGAGCAGCGAGCGGGAGATACAGATACGCAGTATTTT.